The clone carrying this TCR beta chain is medium-sized within its sample. Its target is unknown. The method was immunoSEQ multiplex PCR; TCRdb's version includes in-frame clones alone and lacks a portion of them. Among about 130,000 clones listed, roughly 89% were seen once. The trim removed 4 bases at V and 1 base at J, leaving 0 bases unmatched. Germline values: CDR1 MRHNA, CDR2 SNTAGT. The CDR3 has 15 residues. This sample is part of a study of cytomegalovirus exposure and HLA in healthy donors. Study-wide points: It was about 150 TCR beta chains that were listed as cytomegalovirus-associated. In vitro data verified a few CMV-associated chains as specific for CMV antigens. Across donors, most TCRs were seen rarely, yet some public ones were widespread. It was reportedly the case that the classifier diagnosed cytomegalovirus status with high specificity and sensitivity.

The receptor comes from a woman under 30 in good health and CMV-seronegative. Material: PBMCs. The chain has TRBV6-4 and TRBJ2-3; 12 bases agree with TRBD2. DNA of the CDR3: TGTGCCAGCAGTGGGACTAGCGGGGGCACAGATACGCAGTATTTT. This codes for CASSGTSGGTDTQYF.